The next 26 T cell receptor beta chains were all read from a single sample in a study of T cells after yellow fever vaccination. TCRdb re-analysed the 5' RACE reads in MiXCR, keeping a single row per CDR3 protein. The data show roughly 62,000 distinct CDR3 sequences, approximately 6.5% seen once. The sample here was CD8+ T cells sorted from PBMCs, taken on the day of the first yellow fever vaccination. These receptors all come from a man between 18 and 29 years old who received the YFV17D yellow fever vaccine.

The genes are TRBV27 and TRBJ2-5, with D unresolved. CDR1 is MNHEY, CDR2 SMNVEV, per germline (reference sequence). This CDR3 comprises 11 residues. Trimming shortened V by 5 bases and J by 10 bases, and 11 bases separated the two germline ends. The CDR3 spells CASSAGLGQYF. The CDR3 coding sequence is TGTGCCAGCAGTGCAGGCTTGGGCCAGTACTTC.

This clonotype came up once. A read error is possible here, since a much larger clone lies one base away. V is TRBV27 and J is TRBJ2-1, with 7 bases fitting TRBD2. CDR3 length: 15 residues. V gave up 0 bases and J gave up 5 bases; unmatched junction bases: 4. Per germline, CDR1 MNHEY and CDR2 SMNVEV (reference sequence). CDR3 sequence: CASSLSTSRNNEQFF. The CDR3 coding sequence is TGTGCCAGCAGTTTATCGACTAGCAGAAACAATGAGCAGTTCTTC.

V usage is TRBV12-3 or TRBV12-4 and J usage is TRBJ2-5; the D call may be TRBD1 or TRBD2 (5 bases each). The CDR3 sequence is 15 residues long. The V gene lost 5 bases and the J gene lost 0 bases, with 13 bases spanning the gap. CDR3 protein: CASSRGGGDQETQYF. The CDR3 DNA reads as TGTGCCAGCAGTAGGGGTGGGGGAGACCAAGAGACCCAGTACTTC.

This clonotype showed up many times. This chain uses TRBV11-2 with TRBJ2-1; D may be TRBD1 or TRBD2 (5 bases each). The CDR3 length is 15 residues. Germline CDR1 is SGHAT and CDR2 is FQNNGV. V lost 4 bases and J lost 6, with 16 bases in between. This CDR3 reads CASSSGRAVGNEQFF. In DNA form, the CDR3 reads TGTGCCAGCAGCTCGGGGCGGGCGGTAGGCAATGAGCAGTTCTTC.

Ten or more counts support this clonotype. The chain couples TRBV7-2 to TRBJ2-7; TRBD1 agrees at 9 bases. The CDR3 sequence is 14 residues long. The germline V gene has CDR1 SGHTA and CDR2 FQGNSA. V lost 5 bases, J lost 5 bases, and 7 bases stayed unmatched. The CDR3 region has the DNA TGTGCCAGCAGCCGGGACAGGGCTTCGGACGAGCAGTACTTC. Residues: CASSRDRASDEQYF. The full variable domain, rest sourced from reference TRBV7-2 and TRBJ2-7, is GAGVSQSPSNKVTEKGKDVELRCDPISGHTALYWYRQSLGQGLEFLIYFQGNSAPDKSGLPSDRFSAERTGGSVSTLTIQRTQQEDSAVYLCASSRDRASDEQYFGPGTRLTVT.

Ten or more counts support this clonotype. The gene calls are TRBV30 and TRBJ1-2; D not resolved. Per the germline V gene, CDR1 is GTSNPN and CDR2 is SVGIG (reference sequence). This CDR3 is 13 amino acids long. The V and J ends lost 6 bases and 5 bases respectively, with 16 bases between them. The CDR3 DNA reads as TGTGCCTGTGTTGACCGCCTGGCATATGGCTACACCTTC. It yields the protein CACVDRLAYGYTF. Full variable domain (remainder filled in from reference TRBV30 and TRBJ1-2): SQTIHQWPATLVQPVGSPLSLECTVEGTSNPNLYWYRQAAGRGLQLLFYSVGIGQISSEVPQNLSASRPQDRQFILSSKKLLLSDSGFYLCACVDRLAYGYTFGSGTRLTVV.

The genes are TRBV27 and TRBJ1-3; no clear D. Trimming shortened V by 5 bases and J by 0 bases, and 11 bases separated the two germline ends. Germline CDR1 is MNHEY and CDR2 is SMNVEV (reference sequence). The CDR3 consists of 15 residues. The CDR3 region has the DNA TGTGCCAGCAGTCCTAGAGGGAGCTCTGGAAACACCATATATTTT. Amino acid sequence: CASSPRGSSGNTIYF.

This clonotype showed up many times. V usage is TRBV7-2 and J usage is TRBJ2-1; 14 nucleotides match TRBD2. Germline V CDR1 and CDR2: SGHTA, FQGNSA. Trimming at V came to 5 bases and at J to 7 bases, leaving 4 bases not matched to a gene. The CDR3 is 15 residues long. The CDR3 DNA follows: TGTGCCAGCAGCGCCGGACTAGCGGGGGGAAATGAGCAGTTCTTC. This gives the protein CASSAGLAGGNEQFF.

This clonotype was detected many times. CDR3 region: CASSLNTGGRVAFF. The DNA of the CDR3 is TGTGCCAGCAGTTTAAACACAGGGGGCAGGGTAGCTTTCTTT. This chain links TRBV27 with TRBJ1-1; TRBD1 matches 9 bases. There are 14 residues in the CDR3. In germline, CDR1 is MNHEY, CDR2 SMNVEV (reference sequence). The junction had 8 bases not matched to a gene; V was cut back by 2 bases and J by 10 bases.

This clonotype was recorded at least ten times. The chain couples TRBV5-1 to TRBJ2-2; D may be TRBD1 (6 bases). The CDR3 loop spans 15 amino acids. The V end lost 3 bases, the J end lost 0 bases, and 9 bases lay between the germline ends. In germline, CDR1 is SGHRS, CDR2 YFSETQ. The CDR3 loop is CASSWTDTNTGELFF. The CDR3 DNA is TGCGCCAGCAGCTGGACAGATACGAACACCGGGGAGCTGTTTTTT.

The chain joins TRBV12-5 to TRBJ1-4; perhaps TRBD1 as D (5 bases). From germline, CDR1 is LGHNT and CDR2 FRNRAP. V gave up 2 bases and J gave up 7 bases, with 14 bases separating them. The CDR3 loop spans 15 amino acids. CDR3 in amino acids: CASGLSRGIGEKLFF. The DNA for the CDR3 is TGTGCTAGTGGTTTGTCTCGGGGCATCGGTGAAAAACTGTTTTTT.

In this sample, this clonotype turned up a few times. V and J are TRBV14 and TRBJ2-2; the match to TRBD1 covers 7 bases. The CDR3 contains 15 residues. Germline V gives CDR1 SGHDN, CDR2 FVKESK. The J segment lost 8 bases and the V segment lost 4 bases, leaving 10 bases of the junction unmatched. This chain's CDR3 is CASSLRDRRSGELFF. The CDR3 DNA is TGTGCCAGCAGCCTACGGGACAGAAGGTCGGGGGAGCTGTTTTTT. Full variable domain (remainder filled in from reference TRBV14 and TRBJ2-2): EAGVTQFPSHSVIEKGQTVTLRCDPISGHDNLYWYRRVMGKEIKFLLHFVKESKQDESGMPNNRFLAERTGGTYSTLKVQPAELEDSGVYFCASSLRDRRSGELFFGEGSRLTVL.

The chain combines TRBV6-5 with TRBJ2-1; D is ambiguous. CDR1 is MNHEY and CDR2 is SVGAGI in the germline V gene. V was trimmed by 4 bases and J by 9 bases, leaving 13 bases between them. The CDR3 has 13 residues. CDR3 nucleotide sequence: TGTGCCAGCAGTTTAAATCGCATGGCTGAGCAGTTCTTC. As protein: CASSLNRMAEQFF.

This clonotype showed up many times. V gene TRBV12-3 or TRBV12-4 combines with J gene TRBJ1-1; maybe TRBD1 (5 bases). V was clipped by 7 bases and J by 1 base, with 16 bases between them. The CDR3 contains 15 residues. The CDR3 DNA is TGTGCCAGCACCTCTCCCCGGGGCCGGAACACTGAAGCTTTCTTT. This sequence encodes CASTSPRGRNTEAFF.

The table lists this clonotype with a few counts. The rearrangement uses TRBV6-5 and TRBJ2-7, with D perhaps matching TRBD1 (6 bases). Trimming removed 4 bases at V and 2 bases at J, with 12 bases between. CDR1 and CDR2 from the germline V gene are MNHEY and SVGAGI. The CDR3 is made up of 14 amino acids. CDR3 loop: CASSSGHGPYEQYF. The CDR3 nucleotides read TGTGCCAGCAGTTCGGGACATGGCCCCTACGAGCAGTACTTC.

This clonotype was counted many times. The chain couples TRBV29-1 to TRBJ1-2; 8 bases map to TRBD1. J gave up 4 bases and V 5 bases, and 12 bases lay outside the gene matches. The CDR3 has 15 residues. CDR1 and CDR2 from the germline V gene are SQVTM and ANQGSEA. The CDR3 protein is CSVFPLDRAPYGYTF. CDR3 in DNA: TGCAGCGTTTTCCCCCTGGACAGGGCCCCCTATGGCTACACCTTC. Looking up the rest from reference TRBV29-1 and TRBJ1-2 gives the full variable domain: SAVISQKPSRDICQRGTSLTIQCQVDSQVTMMFWYRQQPGQSLTLIATANQGSEATYESGFVIDKFPISRPNLTFSTLTVSNMSPEDSSIYLCSVFPLDRAPYGYTFGSGTRLTVV.

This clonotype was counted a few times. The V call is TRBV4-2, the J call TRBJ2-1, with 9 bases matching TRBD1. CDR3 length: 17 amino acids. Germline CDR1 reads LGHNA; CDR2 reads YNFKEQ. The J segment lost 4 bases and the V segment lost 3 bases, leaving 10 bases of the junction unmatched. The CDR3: CASSHALPGQGYNEQFF. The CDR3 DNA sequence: TGTGCCAGCAGCCACGCCCTACCGGGACAGGGATACAATGAGCAGTTCTTC.

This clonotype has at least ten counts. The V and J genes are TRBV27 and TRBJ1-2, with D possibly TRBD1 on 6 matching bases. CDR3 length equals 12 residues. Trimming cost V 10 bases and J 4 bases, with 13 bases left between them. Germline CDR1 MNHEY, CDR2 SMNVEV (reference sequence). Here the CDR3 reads CATLGAAYGYTF. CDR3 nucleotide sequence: TGTGCCACCTTGGGGGCCGCCTATGGCTACACCTTC.

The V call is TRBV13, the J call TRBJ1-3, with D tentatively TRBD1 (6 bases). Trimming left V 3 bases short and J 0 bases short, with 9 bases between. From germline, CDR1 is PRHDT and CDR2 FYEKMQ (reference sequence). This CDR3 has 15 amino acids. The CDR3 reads CASSFGQSSGNTIYF. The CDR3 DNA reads TGTGCCAGCAGCTTCGGACAGTCCTCTGGAAACACCATATATTTT. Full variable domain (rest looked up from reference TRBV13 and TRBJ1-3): AAGVIQSPRHLIKEKRETATLKCYPIPRHDTVYWYQQGPGQDPQFLISFYEKMQSDKGSIPDRFSAQQFSDYHSELNMSSLELGDSALYFCASSFGQSSGNTIYFGEGSWLTVV.

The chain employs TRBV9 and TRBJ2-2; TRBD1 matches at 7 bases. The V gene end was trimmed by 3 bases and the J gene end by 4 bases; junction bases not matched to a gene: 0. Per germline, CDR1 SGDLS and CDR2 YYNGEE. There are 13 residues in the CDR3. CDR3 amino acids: CASSEGATGELFF. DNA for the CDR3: TGTGCCAGCAGCGAGGGGGCCACCGGGGAGCTGTTTTTT.

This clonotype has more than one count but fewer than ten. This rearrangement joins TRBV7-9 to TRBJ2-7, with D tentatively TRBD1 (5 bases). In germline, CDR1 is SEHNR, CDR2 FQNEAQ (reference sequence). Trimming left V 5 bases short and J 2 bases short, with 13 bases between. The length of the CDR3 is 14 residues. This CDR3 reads CASSPLEGAYEQYF. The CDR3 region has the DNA TGTGCCAGCAGCCCCCTCGAAGGGGCCTACGAGCAGTACTTC.

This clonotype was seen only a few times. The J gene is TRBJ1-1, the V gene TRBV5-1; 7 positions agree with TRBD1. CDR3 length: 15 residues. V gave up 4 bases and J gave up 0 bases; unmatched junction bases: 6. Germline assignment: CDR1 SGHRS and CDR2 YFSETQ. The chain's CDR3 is CASSGQTGVNTEAFF. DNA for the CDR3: TGCGCCAGCAGCGGACAAACAGGGGTGAACACTGAAGCTTTCTTT.

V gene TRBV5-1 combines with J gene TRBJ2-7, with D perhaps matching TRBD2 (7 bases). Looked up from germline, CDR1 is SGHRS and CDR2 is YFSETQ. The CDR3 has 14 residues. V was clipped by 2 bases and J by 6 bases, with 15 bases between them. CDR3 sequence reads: CASSFGGGTCEQYF. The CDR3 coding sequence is TGCGCCAGCAGCTTTGGCGGGGGCACCTGCGAGCAGTACTTC.

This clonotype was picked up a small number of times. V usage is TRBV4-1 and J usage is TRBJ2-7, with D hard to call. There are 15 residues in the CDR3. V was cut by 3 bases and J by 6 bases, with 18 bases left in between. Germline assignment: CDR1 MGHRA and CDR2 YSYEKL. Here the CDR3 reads CASSQSPLGSAEQYF. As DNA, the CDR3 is TGCGCCAGCAGCCAGTCCCCGCTTGGGTCGGCCGAGCAGTACTTC.

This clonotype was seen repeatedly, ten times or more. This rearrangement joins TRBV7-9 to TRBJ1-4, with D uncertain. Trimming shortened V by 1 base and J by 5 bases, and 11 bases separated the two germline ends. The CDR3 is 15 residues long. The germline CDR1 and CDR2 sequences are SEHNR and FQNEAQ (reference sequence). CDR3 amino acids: CASSLEAESNEKLFF. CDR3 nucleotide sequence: TGTGCCAGCAGCTTAGAGGCGGAGTCCAATGAAAAACTGTTTTTT.

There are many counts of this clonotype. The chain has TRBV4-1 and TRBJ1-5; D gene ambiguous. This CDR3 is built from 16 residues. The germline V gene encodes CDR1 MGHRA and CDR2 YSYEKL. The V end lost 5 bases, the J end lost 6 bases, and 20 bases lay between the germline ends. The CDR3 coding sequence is TGCGCCAGCAGCTCAACTCTAGCGGGGAGTGGTCAGCCCCAGCATTTT. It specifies CASSSTLAGSGQPQHF.